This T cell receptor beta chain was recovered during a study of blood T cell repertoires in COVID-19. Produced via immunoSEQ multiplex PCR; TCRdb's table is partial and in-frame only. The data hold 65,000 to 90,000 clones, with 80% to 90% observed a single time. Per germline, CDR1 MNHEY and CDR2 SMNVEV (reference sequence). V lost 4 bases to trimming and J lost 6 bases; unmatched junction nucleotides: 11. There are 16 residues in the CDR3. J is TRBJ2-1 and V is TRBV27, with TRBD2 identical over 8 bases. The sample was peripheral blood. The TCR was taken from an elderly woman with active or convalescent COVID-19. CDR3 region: CASSSTSGSPSNEQFF. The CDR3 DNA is TGTGCCAGCAGTTCAACGAGCGGGAGTCCAAGCAATGAGCAGTTCTTC.